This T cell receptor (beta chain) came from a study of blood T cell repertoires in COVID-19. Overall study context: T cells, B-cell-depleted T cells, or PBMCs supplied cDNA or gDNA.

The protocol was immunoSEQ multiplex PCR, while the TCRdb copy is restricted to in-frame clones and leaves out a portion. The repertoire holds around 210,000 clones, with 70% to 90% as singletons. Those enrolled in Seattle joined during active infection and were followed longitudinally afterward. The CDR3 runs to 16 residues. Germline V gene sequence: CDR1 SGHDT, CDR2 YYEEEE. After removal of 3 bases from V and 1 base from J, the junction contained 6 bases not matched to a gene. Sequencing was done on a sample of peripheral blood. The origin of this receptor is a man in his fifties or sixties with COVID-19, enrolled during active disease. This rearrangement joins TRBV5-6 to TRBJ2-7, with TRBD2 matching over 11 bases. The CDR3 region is CASSSTSGRKSYEQYF. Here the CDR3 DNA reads TGTGCCAGCAGCTCTACTAGCGGGAGAAAGTCCTACGAGCAGTACTTC.